This TCR beta chain was documented in a study of blood T cell repertoires in COVID-19. Study context: Acute and convalescent COVID-19 samples came from the United States, Italy and Spain. In each case, the material was cDNA or gDNA derived from T cells, B-cell-depleted T cells, or PBMCs.

With respect to this clone: Within the sample, other DNA sequences also encode this same CDR3.

Original processing methods: Nucleated cell number was recorded as an estimate derived from reference gene primer amplification. Method: immunoSEQ multiplex PCR; TCRdb's copy keeps in-frame clones and lacks some. V, J and clone size derive from that table, while D and trimming were established from the DNA sequence. In the table there are 25,000 to 30,000 clones, approximately 77% of which are singletons. Germline V gene sequence: CDR1 ENHRY, CDR2 SYGVKD. This CDR3 is built from 14 residues. J was trimmed by 7 bases and V by 3 bases; bases with no gene match: 2. The chain combines TRBV10-3 with TRBJ1-5; TRBD1 aligns across 11 bases. The TCR originated in an elderly man with active or convalescent COVID-19. The specimen sequenced was peripheral blood. CDR3 bases: TGTGCCATCAGTGAAGGGACAGGGGGGCAGCCCCAGCATTTT. Amino acid sequence: CAISEGTGGQPQHF.